The 21 T cell receptor beta chains given below trace back to one sample, sequenced in a study of blood T cell repertoires in COVID-19. Clones were read by immunoSEQ multiplex PCR, and TCRdb kept only the in-frame ones, dropping some. The sample includes roughly 180,000 clones, roughly 86% of them seen just once. The sequenced material came from peripheral blood. Every receptor here comes from a woman in her thirties with active or convalescent COVID-19.

This clone came up once. The chain joins TRBV30 to TRBJ1-6; D is ambiguous. Germline V gene sequence: CDR1 GTSNPN, CDR2 SVGIG (reference sequence). The CDR3 covers 16 residues. Trimming removed 0 bases from V and 5 bases from J, with 14 bases in between. The CDR3 sequence is CAWSVLLGADNSPLHF. The DNA for the CDR3 is TGTGCCTGGAGTGTACTTCTGGGCGCCGATAATTCACCCCTCCACTTT.

CDR3 bases: TGCGCCAGCAGTGCCATGGGGGGGAAGGGAACTGAAGCTTTCTTT. It encodes CASSAMGGKGTEAFF. The chain uses TRBV10-1 and TRBJ1-1, with D perhaps TRBD1 (5 bases). The germline CDR1 and CDR2 sequences are WNHNN and SYGVQD (reference sequence). The V gene lost 4 bases and the J gene lost 5 bases, with 17 bases spanning the gap. This CDR3 spans 15 amino acids.

The chain joins TRBV20-1 to TRBJ1-3; D unresolved. Trimming left V 3 bases short and J 0 bases short, with 9 bases between. The CDR3 is made up of 14 amino acids. Germline lookup yields CDR1 DFQATT and CDR2 SNEGSKA (reference sequence). CDR3 nucleotides: TGCAGTGCTAGTCAGGACTCCTCTGGAAACACCATATATTTT. It codes for CSASQDSSGNTIYF.

The rearrangement joins TRBV2 to TRBJ2-7; D is possibly TRBD2 (7 bases). With 6 bases removed from V and 2 bases from J, the gap between germline ends came to 14 bases. Germline loops: CDR1 SNHLY, CDR2 FYNNEI. The CDR3 totals 14 residues. The CDR3 nucleotides read TGTGCCAGCAGCTCACGGGGGGCCACCTACGAGCAGTACTTC. Translating gives CASSSRGATYEQYF.

The J gene is TRBJ2-7, the V gene TRBV15; D is ambiguous. The CDR3 has 13 amino acids. Germline V gene lookup returns CDR1 LNHNV and CDR2 YYDKDF (reference sequence). V was shortened by 6 bases and J by 7 bases, with 16 bases between the two germline ends. This CDR3 is CATRSPERVEQYF. The CDR3 nucleotides are TGTGCCACCAGGTCTCCGGAACGGGTAGAGCAGTACTTC.

The genes are TRBV11-3 and TRBJ1-3; D might be TRBD1 (6 bases). CDR3 length: 15 amino acids. V shed 5 bases and J shed 0 bases, with 11 bases lying between them. Germline assignment: CDR1 SGHNT and CDR2 YENEEA. In nucleotides, the CDR3 is TGTGCCAGCAGCATCAGGGGAGTCTCTGGAAACACCATATATTTT. This encodes CASSIRGVSGNTIYF.

The J gene is TRBJ1-6, the V gene TRBV5-6; TRBD1 is a possible D gene (5 bases). The germline V and J ends were trimmed by 4 bases and 2 bases, with 13 bases remaining between them. The germline gives CDR1 SGHDT, CDR2 YYEEEE. The CDR3 runs 16 residues. The CDR3 DNA is TGTGCCAGCAGCGATACCCAGGGTGCCTATAATTCACCCCTCCACTTT. Protein sequence: CASSDTQGAYNSPLHF. The full variable domain, its missing parts supplied by reference TRBV5-6 and TRBJ1-6, is DAGVTQSPTHLIKTRGQQVTLRCSPKSGHDTVSWYQQALGQGPQFIFQYYEEEERQRGNFPDRFSGHQFPNYSSELNVNALLLGDSALYLCASSDTQGAYNSPLHFGNGTRLTVT.

This chain joins TRBV2 and TRBJ2-2; D call uncertain. This CDR3 is 16 amino acids long. CDR1 and CDR2 from the germline V gene are SNHLY and FYNNEI. Deletions cut 4 bases from V and 0 bases from J, with 12 bases between. CDR3 region: CASSAFQTSNTGELFF. CDR3 in DNA: TGTGCCAGCAGTGCCTTCCAGACTTCGAACACCGGGGAGCTGTTTTTT.

This sequence joins TRBV27 and TRBJ1-1; D unresolved. Germline CDR1 MNHEY, CDR2 SMNVEV (reference sequence). Trimming took off 2 bases at V and 6 bases at J, with 10 bases between the two ends. CDR3 length equals 13 residues. DNA for the CDR3: TGTGCCAGCAGTTTAGGGGAGTTTGCTGAAGCTTTCTTT. It yields the protein CASSLGEFAEAFF.

This clone was counted once. The chain carries TRBV28 and TRBJ2-3; TRBD1 is a possible D gene (6 bases). The CDR3 runs 15 residues. Germline CDR1 is MDHEN and CDR2 is SYDVKM. Trimming removed 2 bases at V and 0 bases at J, with 9 bases between. This CDR3 reads CASSLRDTSTDTQYF. The CDR3 DNA reads TGTGCCAGCAGTTTACGGGACACGAGCACAGATACGCAGTATTTT.

V usage is TRBV7-2 and J usage is TRBJ2-1, with TRBD1 as a possible D gene (5 bases). V was pared by 3 bases and J by 0 bases, with 9 bases between. There are 15 residues in the CDR3. Germline loops: CDR1 SGHTA, CDR2 FQGNSA. Here the CDR3 reads CASSFTGYSYNEQFF. CDR3 sequence (DNA): TGTGCCAGCAGCTTCACAGGTTACTCCTACAATGAGCAGTTCTTC.

This chain joins TRBV28 and TRBJ1-2, with D unclear. Looked up from germline, CDR1 is MDHEN and CDR2 is SYDVKM. The CDR3 is 13 amino acids. Trimming left V 3 bases short and J 6 bases short, with 11 bases between. CDR3 DNA sequence: TGTGCCAGCAGTTTCGTGCCAGGCGATGGCTACACCTTC. Encoded protein: CASSFVPGDGYTF.

The chain combines TRBV28 with TRBJ2-3, with TRBD2 as a possible D gene (5 bases). Trimming took off 8 bases at V and 0 bases at J, with 12 bases between the two ends. This CDR3 contains 14 residues. From germline, CDR1 is MDHEN and CDR2 SYDVKM. The CDR3 loop is CASQETGSTDTQYF. In DNA form, the CDR3 reads TGTGCCAGCCAAGAAACGGGAAGCACAGATACGCAGTATTTT.

The chain has TRBV15 and TRBJ1-6; D not resolved. CDR3 length equals 17 residues. CDR1 and CDR2 (germline): LNHNV, YYDKDF (reference sequence). Deletions cut 0 bases from V and 5 bases from J, with 14 bases between. CDR3 protein: CATSRDPEGGNNSPLHF. CDR3 in DNA: TGTGCCACCAGCAGAGATCCCGAGGGAGGAAATAATTCACCCCTCCACTTT.

This chain links TRBV10-3 with TRBJ1-1; 8 positions match TRBD1. This CDR3 has 14 amino acids. The germline gives CDR1 ENHRY, CDR2 SYGVKD. V was pared by 7 bases and J by 6 bases, with 10 bases of the junction left unmatched. The CDR3: CAINRQGQGAEAFF. The CDR3 DNA follows: TGTGCCATCAATCGACAGGGGCAGGGGGCTGAAGCTTTCTTT.

The rearrangement joins TRBV19 to TRBJ1-2; tentatively, D is TRBD1 (6 bases). The CDR3 has 13 amino acids. The V end lost 4 bases, the J end lost 7 bases, and 13 bases lay between the germline ends. Germline assignment: CDR1 LNHDA and CDR2 SQIVND (reference sequence). This CDR3 reads CASSTGQFVGYTF. CDR3 nucleotides: TGTGCCAGTAGTACCGGACAGTTCGTTGGCTACACCTTC.

This chain joins TRBV28 and TRBJ2-7; the D gene is possibly TRBD1 (5 bases). Per germline, CDR1 MDHEN and CDR2 SYDVKM. Trimming took off 5 bases at V and 7 bases at J, with 15 bases between the two ends. The CDR3 length is 13 residues. The CDR3 sequence: CASSPDSVREQYF. The CDR3 nucleotides read TGTGCCAGCAGTCCAGACAGTGTGCGAGAGCAGTACTTC.

This sequence joins TRBV2 and TRBJ1-2; the D is unclear. Germline CDR1 is SNHLY and CDR2 is FYNNEI. The CDR3 is 12 amino acids. V was shortened by 2 bases and J by 7 bases, with 8 bases between the two germline ends. The CDR3: CASSELEAGYTF. The CDR3 DNA sequence: TGTGCCAGCAGTGAATTGGAGGCTGGCTACACCTTC.

The rearrangement joins TRBV2 to TRBJ1-5; 8 bases align to TRBD1. The germline gives CDR1 SNHLY, CDR2 FYNNEI. The CDR3 is made up of 13 amino acids. Unmatched junction bases numbered 8, after V lost 7 bases and J lost 9 bases. CDR3: CASKQGGEGPQHF. DNA of the CDR3: TGTGCCAGCAAACAGGGGGGCGAGGGGCCCCAGCATTTT.

The rearrangement uses TRBV5-4 and TRBJ1-1, with TRBD1 matching over 8 bases. This CDR3 comprises 15 residues. Germline V CDR1 and CDR2: SGHNT, YYREEE (reference sequence). V gave up 5 bases and J gave up 3 bases; unmatched junction bases: 9. As DNA, the CDR3 is TGTGCCAGCAGAGATAGGACAGGGATGGACACTGAAGCTTTCTTT. Translation gives CASRDRTGMDTEAFF. The whole variable domain, filled in from reference TRBV5-4 and TRBJ1-1, reads ETGVTQSPTHLIKTRGQQVTLRCSSQSGHNTVSWYQQALGQGPQFIFQYYREEENGRGNFPPRFSGLQFPNYSSELNVNALELDDSALYLCASRDRTGMDTEAFFGQGTRLTVV.

The rearrangement uses TRBV29-1 and TRBJ2-7; 8 bases align to TRBD2. J gave up 0 bases and V 4 bases, and 2 bases lay outside the gene matches. The CDR3 extends over 13 amino acids. Germline V gene lookup returns CDR1 SQVTM and CDR2 ANQGSEA. In nucleotides, the CDR3 is TGCAGCGTTGGACTAGCGCGCTCCTACGAGCAGTACTTC. This sequence encodes CSVGLARSYEQYF.